What follows are 12 T cell receptor beta chains derived from one specimen sequenced in a study of low-dose radiotherapy and immunotherapy resistance in tumors. Alpha- and beta-chain coverage of first-strand cDNA came from TRAV- and TRBV-specific primers. TCRs underwent roughly 19 PCR cycles of amplification with a constant-region primer and V-primer adapter. TCRdb fed the reads into MiXCR, producing one record per CDR3 protein. There are about 84,000 distinct CDR3 sequences in the sample; over 15% occur only once, and 1.3% to 1.5% lies in the top ten. Stated time point: after trial treatment. Stated treatment: LDRT plus nivolumab, ipilimumab, low-dose cyclophosphamide and aspirin (RACIN trial). The source was PBMCs, collected after low-dose radiotherapy plus immunotherapy. These receptors were taken from a male donor with prostate cancer.

At least ten counts were recorded for this clonotype. The CDR3, as DNA: TGTGCCAGCAGCTTCCGGGACAGAAAAGTCAATGAGCAGTTCTTC. Translated, it gives CASSFRDRKVNEQFF. The V gene is TRBV7-2, the J gene TRBJ2-1; 7 nucleotides line up with TRBD1. The length of the CDR3 is 15 residues. Germline values: CDR1 SGHTA, CDR2 FQGNSA. Trimming cost V 3 bases and J 6 bases; bases outside gene matches: 8.

This clonotype was recorded many times. The chain employs TRBV28 and TRBJ2-7, with 10 bases identical to TRBD1. This CDR3 is 13 amino acids long. Per germline, CDR1 MDHEN and CDR2 SYDVKM. V lost 3 bases, J lost 5 bases, and 1 base stayed unmatched. The CDR3 is CASSLTGGHEQYF. The DNA for the CDR3 is TGTGCCAGCAGTTTGACAGGGGGCCACGAGCAGTACTTC. The full variable domain, with the rest looked up from reference TRBV28 and TRBJ2-7, is DVKVTQSSRYLVKRTGEKVFLECVQDMDHENMFWYRQDPGLGLRLIYFSYDVKMKEKGDIPEGYSVSREKKERFSLILESASTNQTSMYLCASSLTGGHEQYFGPGTRLTVT.

As regards this clonotype: The DNA is left out, because the CDR3 cannot be placed on it with certainty; the CDR3 is given as TCRdb lists it. The rearrangement joins TRBV7-2 to TRBJ2-2; no check of the table's D call, TRBD1, against the DNA was made. The CDR3 length equals 13 residues, ends included. CDR1 is SGHTA and CDR2 is FQGNSA in the germline V gene. CDR3 region: CASNTLGGELFFF.

Ten or more counts support this clonotype. The V gene is TRBV29-1, the J gene TRBJ1-2, with D possibly TRBD1 on 6 matching bases. The CDR3 has 13 residues. Germline V lookup: CDR1 SQVTM, CDR2 ANQGSEA. The V end was cut by 5 bases, the J end by 2 bases, with 12 bases between. CDR3: CSVLAGGNYGYTF. The DNA of the CDR3 is TGCAGCGTTTTGGCGGGGGGCAACTATGGCTACACCTTC.

This clonotype occurred many times. The DNA for the CDR3 is TGTGCCAGCAGAGACAGGATTAGCTCTGGAAACACCATATATTTT. Translated, it gives CASRDRISSGNTIYF. The V gene is TRBV27, the J gene TRBJ1-3; D is perhaps TRBD1 (6 bases). CDR1 is MNHEY, CDR2 SMNVEV, per germline (reference sequence). V lost 6 bases and J lost 0, with 12 bases in between. This CDR3 spans 15 amino acids.

The chain uses TRBV30 and TRBJ1-1; 7 bases align to TRBD1. The CDR3 consists of 11 residues. Trimming took 4 bases from V and 9 from J; bases not matched to a gene: 5. Germline loops: CDR1 GTSNPN, CDR2 SVGIG (reference sequence). CDR3 sequence reads: CAWTRGPKAFF. The CDR3 DNA sequence: TGTGCCTGGACAAGGGGGCCCAAAGCTTTCTTT.

This clonotype has a count of ten or more. This chain links TRBV6-2 or TRBV6-3 with TRBJ2-1, with TRBD2 matching 14 bases. Trimming removed 4 bases from V and 8 bases from J; junction bases left unmatched: 4. There are 15 residues in the CDR3. CDR1 is MNHEY, CDR2 SVGEGT, per germline. CDR3 sequence reads: CASSSGLAGGDEQFF. As DNA, the CDR3 is TGTGCCAGCAGTTCAGGACTAGCGGGAGGAGATGAGCAGTTCTTC.

The rearrangement joins TRBV28 to TRBJ2-1; TRBD2 aligns across 10 bases. Losses at the gene ends were 3 bases for V and 8 bases for J; bases not matched to a gene: 7. The CDR3 has 15 residues. Looked up from germline, CDR1 is MDHEN and CDR2 is SYDVKM. The CDR3 DNA reads TGTGCCAGCAGTTTCCTGCTAGCGGGAGTGTATGAGCAGTTCTTC. Protein product: CASSFLLAGVYEQFF.

This clonotype was counted ten times or more. The gene calls are TRBV6-6 and TRBJ2-2; 8 bases are a match to TRBD2. This CDR3 region has 18 residues. The trim removed 0 bases at V and 5 bases at J, leaving 11 bases unmatched. Germline values: CDR1 MNHNY, CDR2 SVGAGI (reference sequence). CDR3 sequence (DNA): TGTGCCAGCAGTTACTCCCCTGGGGGTAGCGGGACAACCGGGGAGCTGTTTTTT. It specifies CASSYSPGGSGTTGELFF.

This clonotype was detected ten times or more. This chain links TRBV4-3 with TRBJ2-3, with 8 bases lining up with TRBD2. In germline, CDR1 is LGHNA, CDR2 YSLEER. V was clipped by 0 bases and J by 6 bases; unmatched bases: 20. The CDR3 totals 20 residues. Here the CDR3 DNA reads TGCGCCAGCAGCCAAGAGGTCCAGCGGGAGTGGCAGCGTTCAGGGGATACGCAGTATTTT. As protein: CASSQEVQREWQRSGDTQYF.

Many counts were recorded for this clonotype. This chain connects TRBV29-1 to TRBJ2-1; D is unresolved. Per germline, CDR1 SQVTM and CDR2 ANQGSEA. The CDR3 is made up of 11 amino acids. V lost 4 bases to trimming and J lost 4 bases, with 5 bases between them. CDR3 loop: CSVVKYNEQFF. CDR3 nucleotide sequence: TGCAGCGTTGTGAAGTACAATGAGCAGTTCTTC.

This clonotype has a count of ten or more. CDR3 DNA: TGTGCCATCCTGTCGGGACAGGGAAACTACGAGCAGTACTTC. Protein product: CAILSGQGNYEQYF. The chain has TRBV10-3 and TRBJ2-7; 9 bases match TRBD1. Germline trimming cut 8 bases from V and 3 bases from J; bases unmatched to any gene: 8. Germline values: CDR1 ENHRY, CDR2 SYGVKD. This CDR3 is built from 14 residues.